The clone carrying this TCR beta chain was detected ten times or more. The germline gives CDR1 SGHRS, CDR2 YFSETQ. The germline V and J ends were trimmed by 5 bases and 4 bases, with 15 bases remaining between them. CDR3 size: 14 residues. This entry comes from a study of neurological immune-mediated disorders. With 10-nucleotide random UMIs included, cDNA was synthesized by 5'RACE. A single record per CDR3 protein comes from TCRdb applying MiXCR to the 5' RACE reads. The sample gives about 69,000 distinct CDR3 sequences, less than 4% of which show up once; roughly 1.4% is in the top ten. From 2 million PBMCs stored at -80 C, the unsorted libraries were generated.

The chain carries TRBV5-1 and TRBJ1-2; tentative D call: TRBD1 (6 bases). What was sequenced was PBMCs. The TCR originated in a man aged 25-45 years with multiple sclerosis. As DNA, the CDR3 is TGCGCCAGCAGACAAGGGACATCGGGCTATGGCTACACCTTC. This gives the protein CASRQGTSGYGYTF.